The present TCR beta chain was sequenced within a study of tumor-infiltrating lymphocytes in primary liver carcinoma. Across the whole study: Patients of both sexes were 30 to 69 years old. Tumors were stage T1-T3 N0M0, roughly 4 to 10 cm across.

Researchers drew blood RNA from unsorted whole blood and extracted germline DNA as well. Making TCR beta cDNA involved 400 to 600 ng total RNA and a constant-region primer. A slightly modified ARM-PCR protocol with three nested multiplex PCR rounds produced these TCR beta libraries. The study ran its first two PCR rounds for about 11 cycles each, using TRBV1-TRBV30 forward primers and a C-beta reverse primer. TCRdb re-derived calls from the multiplex PCR reads in MiXCR, one entry per CDR3 protein. The data show 300,000 to 400,000 distinct CDR3 sequences, 65% seen once. Germline assignment: CDR1 MDHEN and CDR2 SYDVKM. V lost 5 bases and J lost 6; bases outside the gene matches: 15. There are 17 residues in the CDR3. This clonotype was observed a handful of times. The antigen is unknown. Findings and caveats of the study: Paired tumor-adjacent and tumor-blood samples overlapped less than tumor region pairs did. Researchers did not compare CD4+ and CD8+ repertoires, as samples were bulk unsorted.

The receptor's source is a middle-aged man with primary liver carcinoma and hepatitis B virus infection. The rearrangement uses TRBV28 and TRBJ2-1; TRBD2 aligns across 8 bases. The sample taken for sequencing was peripheral blood. DNA of the CDR3: TGTGCCAGCAGTCCTCTGAAGGGTAGCGGGGTGCCCAATGAGCAGTTCTTC. As protein: CASSPLKGSGVPNEQFF.